This TCR beta chain was captured in a study of blood T cell repertoires in COVID-19. Across the study: Samples representing acute and convalescent COVID-19 were sourced from the United States, Italy and Spain. In each case, the material was cDNA or gDNA derived from T cells, B-cell-depleted T cells, or PBMCs.

Per the original methods: Amplifying reference gene primers gave estimates of nucleated cell counts. Clones were sequenced by immunoSEQ multiplex PCR, and TCRdb holds only the in-frame ones, with some missing. The V and J calls and clone size were taken over from that table, and D and trimming were inferred from the DNA. Of around 220,000 clones in the sample, 70% to 90% are singletons; the top ten hold more than 1.4%. The ends lost 0 bases at V and 0 bases at J; junction bases unmatched: 2. This CDR3 is built from 15 residues. CDR1 is SGHNT and CDR2 is YYREEE in the germline V gene (reference sequence).

The source of this sequence is a man aged 18-30 years with active or convalescent COVID-19. The chain links TRBV5-4 to TRBJ2-7; 8 nucleotides match TRBD1. The sample was peripheral blood. The CDR3 spells CASSLGQGFSYEQYF. The CDR3 nucleotides read TGTGCCAGCAGCTTGGGACAGGGGTTCTCCTACGAGCAGTACTTC.